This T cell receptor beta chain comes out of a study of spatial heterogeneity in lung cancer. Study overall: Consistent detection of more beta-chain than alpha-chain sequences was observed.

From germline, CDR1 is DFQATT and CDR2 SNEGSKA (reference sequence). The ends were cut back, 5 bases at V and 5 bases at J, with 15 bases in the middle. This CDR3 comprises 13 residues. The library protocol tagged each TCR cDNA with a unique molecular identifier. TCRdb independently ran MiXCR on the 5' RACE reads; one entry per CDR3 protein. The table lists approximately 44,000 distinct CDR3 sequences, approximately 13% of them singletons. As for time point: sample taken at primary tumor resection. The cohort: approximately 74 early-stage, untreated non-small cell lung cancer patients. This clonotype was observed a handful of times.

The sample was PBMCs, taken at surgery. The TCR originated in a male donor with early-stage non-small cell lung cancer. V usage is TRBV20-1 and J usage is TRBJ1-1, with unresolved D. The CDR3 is CSAENGVRTEAFF. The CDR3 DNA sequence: TGCAGTGCTGAGAACGGGGTGCGGACTGAAGCTTTCTTT.